This T cell receptor beta chain came from a study of blood T cell repertoires in COVID-19. Trimming took 6 bases from V and 0 from J, leaving 9 bases between them. The CDR3 consists of 14 residues. CDR1 and CDR2 (germline): MNHEY, SVGAGI. Original handling: It was from reference gene primer amplification that nucleated cell counts were estimated. TCRdb keeps only in-frame clones here, not all; method: immunoSEQ multiplex PCR. V and J calls and clone size are copied from that table; D and trimming were computed from the DNA. The top ten hold 10% to 14% of the sample, which has some 130,000 clones, 70% to 80% seen once.

J is TRBJ2-1 and V is TRBV6-5; D gene ambiguous. This receptor was identified in a human donor in a cohort sampled during active COVID-19. Sequencing used peripheral blood. In DNA, the CDR3 is TGTGCCAGCAGCCCAGGATACTCCTACAATGAGCAGTTCTTC. This sequence encodes CASSPGYSYNEQFF.